Below, 10 T cell receptor beta chains from the same sample are listed, as sequenced in a study of blood T cell repertoires in COVID-19. Some clones are missing from TCRdb's copy, which holds only in-frame ones; the method was immunoSEQ multiplex PCR. The sample carries a few hundred thousand clones, about 80% recorded once. Specimen: PBMCs or T cells enriched from blood (not recorded which). The source of these receptors is a woman aged 40-49 years with acute COVID-19.

The CDR3 loop reads CASSLIASQDYPLNTEAFF. DNA for the CDR3: TGTGCCAGCTCACTCATCGCGAGCCAGGACTATCCTCTCAACACTGAAGCTTTCTTT. The chain links TRBV18 to TRBJ1-1; D is unresolved. Germline assignment: CDR1 KGHSH and CDR2 LQKENI. The germline V and J ends were trimmed by 4 bases and 2 bases, with 26 bases remaining between them. CDR3 length: 19 residues.

The rearrangement uses TRBV9 and TRBJ2-7; a weak D match, TRBD2 (5 bases). CDR3 size: 13 residues. Germline assignment: CDR1 SGDLS and CDR2 YYNGEE. Between the trimmed V and J ends, which lost 0 bases and 11 bases, there was a span of 15 bases. CDR3 protein: CASSVEVNGVEYF. The CDR3 nucleotides read TGTGCCAGCAGCGTAGAAGTCAACGGGGTAGAGTACTTC.

This rearrangement joins TRBV27 to TRBJ2-1; TRBD2 might be the D (6 bases). V was cut by 5 bases and J by 4 bases, with 21 bases left in between. The germline CDR1 and CDR2 sequences are MNHEY and SMNVEV (reference sequence). The CDR3 consists of 17 residues. Here the CDR3 DNA reads TGTGCCAGCAGTCCCCGTTTGTCGGGGGAATATTACAATGAGCAGTTCTTC. It is translated as CASSPRLSGEYYNEQFF.

This chain connects TRBV2 to TRBJ2-3; 7 bases fit TRBD2. Germline-derived CDR1 and CDR2 are SNHLY and FYNNEI. CDR3 length equals 14 residues. Losses at the gene ends were 6 bases for V and 11 bases for J; bases not matched to a gene: 14. This CDR3 is CASREWGGFSMQYF. CDR3 coding DNA: TGTGCCAGCAGGGAGTGGGGGGGTTTTTCCATGCAGTATTTT.

The chain joins TRBV7-9 to TRBJ1-2, with D tentatively TRBD1 (5 bases). Per the germline V gene, CDR1 is SEHNR and CDR2 is FQNEAQ (reference sequence). Deletions cut 5 bases from V and 7 bases from J, with 17 bases between. This CDR3 contains 14 residues. For the CDR3, the DNA is TGTGCCAGCAGCGTACTAAGGGGCCGGAGTGGCTACACCTTC. Translation: CASSVLRGRSGYTF.

The chain is built from TRBV2 and TRBJ2-1; D gene unclear. Germline-derived CDR1 and CDR2 are SNHLY and FYNNEI. The CDR3 runs 12 residues. Trimming pared 6 bases from V and 9 bases from J, leaving 12 bases between. CDR3 loop: CASRSVASEQFF. Written as DNA, the CDR3 is TGTGCCAGCAGATCGGTAGCTAGTGAGCAGTTCTTC.

The chain has TRBV7-9 and TRBJ1-4, with TRBD1 as a possible D gene (6 bases). This CDR3 is 12 amino acids long. The germline V and J ends were trimmed by 4 bases and 8 bases, with 8 bases remaining between them. Germline assignment: CDR1 SEHNR and CDR2 FQNEAQ (reference sequence). The CDR3 region is CASSSGEEKLFF. CDR3 in DNA: TGTGCCAGCAGCTCAGGGGAGGAAAAACTGTTTTTT.

This clone was seen a few times. The genes are TRBV9 and TRBJ1-1; a weak D match, TRBD1 (5 bases). This CDR3 has 15 residues. Germline loops: CDR1 SGDLS, CDR2 YYNGEE. Trimming took 2 bases from V and 7 from J, leaving 18 bases between them. Here the CDR3 DNA reads TGTGCCAGCAGCGTGGCAGGGTCCCCTCCACATGAAGCTTTCTTT. Translated, it gives CASSVAGSPPHEAFF.

This clone has a handful of counts. This rearrangement joins TRBV5-6 to TRBJ1-2; possible D gene TRBD1, 6 bases. Germline CDR1 is SGHDT and CDR2 is YYEEEE. Trimming pared 1 base from V and 6 bases from J, leaving 13 bases between. The CDR3 totals 14 residues. CDR3 nucleotides: TGTGCCAGCAGCTTGCCAGGGGCCCGGGATGGCTACACCTTC. This gives the protein CASSLPGARDGYTF.

In this sample, this clone turned up once. The chain carries TRBV2 and TRBJ2-7; D may be TRBD1 (6 bases). Between the trimmed V and J ends, which lost 7 bases and 3 bases, there was a span of 19 bases. Germline V CDR1 and CDR2: SNHLY, FYNNEI. The length of the CDR3 is 15 residues. The CDR3 bases are TGTGCCAGCAATAGGCAGGCGGAAGGGGGCTACGAGCAGTACTTC. It is translated as CASNRQAEGGYEQYF.